This entry describes one T cell receptor (beta chain). The data were taken from a study of T cells in Graves' hyperthyroidism and ophthalmopathy. Amplification targeted TCR beta CDR3 regions from RNA transcripts. The HTBI primer set drove a first-round RT-PCR of the TCR CDR3. TCRdb used MiXCR to reprocess the multiplex PCR reads, holding one entry per CDR3 protein. The profile shows 340,000 or so distinct CDR3 sequences, approximately 17% of them singletons. V shed 5 bases and J shed 3 bases, with 23 bases lying between them. Germline loops: CDR1 SGHNT, CDR2 YENEEA. CDR3 length equals 18 residues. Patients counted as stable if ophthalmopathy did not develop within 18 months.

Sequenced sample: blood. The rearrangement joins TRBV11-3 to TRBJ1-5, with D possibly being TRBD1 (6 bases). The clonotype originates from a man aged 25 to 45 with Graves' hyperthyroidism. This CDR3 is CASSTIIPETGSNQPQHF. CDR3 nucleotides: TGTGCCAGCAGCACGATCATCCCGGAAACAGGGTCCAATCAGCCCCAGCATTTT.